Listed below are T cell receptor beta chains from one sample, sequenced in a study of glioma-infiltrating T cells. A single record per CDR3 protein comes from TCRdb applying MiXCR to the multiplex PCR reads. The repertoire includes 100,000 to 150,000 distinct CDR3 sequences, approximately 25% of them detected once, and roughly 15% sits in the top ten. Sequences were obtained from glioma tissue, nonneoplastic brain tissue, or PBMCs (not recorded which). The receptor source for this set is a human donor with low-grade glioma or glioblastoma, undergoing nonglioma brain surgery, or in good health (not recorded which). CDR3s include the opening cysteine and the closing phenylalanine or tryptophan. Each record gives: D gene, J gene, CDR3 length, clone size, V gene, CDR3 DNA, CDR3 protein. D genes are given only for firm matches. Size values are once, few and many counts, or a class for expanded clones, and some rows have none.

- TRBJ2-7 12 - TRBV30 TGTGCCTGGACCCTTGATACCTACGAGCAGTACTTC CAWTLDTYEQYF
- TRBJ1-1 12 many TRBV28 TGTGCCAGCAGTTTACTGAACACTGAAGCTTTCTTT CASSLLNTEAFF
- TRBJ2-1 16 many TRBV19 TGTGCCAGTAGAGAACGGATGTGGGAGGCCTACAATGAGCAGTTCTTC CASRERMWEAYNEQFF
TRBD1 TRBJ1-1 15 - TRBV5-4 TGTGCCAGCAGCTCACCCGGGACAGGGGACACTGAAGCTTTCTTT CASSSPGTGDTEAFF
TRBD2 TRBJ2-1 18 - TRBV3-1 TGTGCCAGCAGTCAAAGGGGATTTCGGACTAGCGGAGGCAATGAGCAGTTCTTC CASSQRGFRTSGGNEQFF
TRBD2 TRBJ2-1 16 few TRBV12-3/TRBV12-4 TGTGCCAGCAGCCAATATAGCGGGAGCGACAACAATGAGCAGTTCTTC CASSQYSGSDNNEQFF
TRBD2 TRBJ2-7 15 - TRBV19 TGTGCCAGTAGCCCGACTAGCGGTGGGCCCTACGAGCAGTACTTC CASSPTSGGPYEQYF
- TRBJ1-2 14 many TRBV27 TGTGCCAGCAGTTCTCGGAGTGCGGGCTATGGCTACACCTTC CASSSRSAGYGYTF
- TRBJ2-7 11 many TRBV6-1 TGTGCCAGCACGAGGGGTAACGAGCAGTACTTC CASTRGNEQYF
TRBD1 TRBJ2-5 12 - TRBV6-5 TGTGCTAGCAGTCCAGGGGGCGAGACCAAGTACTTC CASSPGGETKYF
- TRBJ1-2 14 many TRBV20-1 TGCAGTGCTAGAGATCCCAGGGGCGGATATGGCTACACCTTC CSARDPRGGYGYTF
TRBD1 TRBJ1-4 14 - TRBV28 TGTGCCAGCAGACTGGACAGGGTAGGCGAAAAACTGTTTTTT CASRLDRVGEKLFF
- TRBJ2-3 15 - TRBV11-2 TGTGCCAGCAGCCCAGGACTGCCCCACAAAGATACGCAGTATTTT CASSPGLPHKDTQYF
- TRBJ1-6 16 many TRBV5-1 TGCGCCAGCAGCTTAGGACTCGCCTCCTATAATTCACCCCTCCACTTT CASSLGLASYNSPLHF
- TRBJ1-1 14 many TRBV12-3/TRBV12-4 TGTGCCAGCAGGGGGGGGTTGCTGAACACTGAAGCTTTCTTT CASRGGLLNTEAFF
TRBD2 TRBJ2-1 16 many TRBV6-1 TGTGCCAGCAGTCTACTAGCGGGAGGGACAAACAATGAGCAGTTCTTC CASSLLAGGTNNEQFF
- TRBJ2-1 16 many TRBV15 TGTGCCACCAGCAGAGATCTCACCGGCGTTTACAATGAGCAGTTCTTC CATSRDLTGVYNEQFF
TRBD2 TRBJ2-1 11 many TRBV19 TGTGCCAGTAGTATGACTAGCGAGCAGTTCTTC CASSMTSEQFF
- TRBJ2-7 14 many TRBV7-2 TGTGCCAGCAGCACACAGGGGGGGACCTACGAGCAGTACTTC CASSTQGGTYEQYF
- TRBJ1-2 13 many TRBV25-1 TGTGCCAGCAGTTATGAGGGCACGAGGGGCTACACCTTC CASSYEGTRGYTF
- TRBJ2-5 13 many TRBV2 TGTGCCAGCAGGGTACTTGGGCAAGAGACCCAGTACTTC CASRVLGQETQYF
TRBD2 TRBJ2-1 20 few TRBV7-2 TGTGCCAGCAGCAAAACCAGACTAACAGATAGCGGGAGTTTGCGTAATGAGCAGTTCTTC CASSKTRLTDSGSLRNEQFF
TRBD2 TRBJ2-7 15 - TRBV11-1 TGTGCCAGCAGCTTCACAGCGGGACTAGCAAACGAGCAGTACTTC CASSFTAGLANEQYF
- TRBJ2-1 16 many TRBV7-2 TGTGCCAGCAGCTTATCGGCTAGCAATAAGAACAATGAGCAGTTCTTC CASSLSASNKNNEQFF
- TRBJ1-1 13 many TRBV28 TGTGCCAGCAGTTTAGCGGGGTACACTGAAGCTTTCTTT CASSLAGYTEAFF
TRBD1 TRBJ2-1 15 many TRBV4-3 TGCGCCAGCAGCCATGGATATACAGGGGGCAATGAGCAGTTCTTC CASSHGYTGGNEQFF
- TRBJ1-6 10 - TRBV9 TGTGCCAGCGGTGGATCACCCCTCCACTTT CASGGSPLHF
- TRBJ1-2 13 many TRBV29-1 TGCAGCGTTGAAGAGAGTAGAGATTGGGGCTACACCTTC CSVEESRDWGYTF
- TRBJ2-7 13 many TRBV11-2 TGTGCCAGCAGCTTAGAAGGTTCGGGGGAGCAGTACTTC CASSLEGSGEQYF
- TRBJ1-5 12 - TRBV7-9 TGTGCCAGCAGCTTATTGGATCAGCCCCAGCATTTT CASSLLDQPQHF
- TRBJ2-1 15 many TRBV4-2 TGTGCCAGCAGCCAAGACGGACAGTCCTACAATGAGCAGTTCTTC CASSQDGQSYNEQFF
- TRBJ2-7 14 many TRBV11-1 TGTGCCAGCAGCCGGAGAGGGGCAGGACGCGAGCAGTACTTC CASSRRGAGREQYF
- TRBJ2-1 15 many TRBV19 TGTGCCAGTCTTCAAGTGGGAAGCTCCTACAATGAGCAGTTCTTC CASLQVGSSYNEQFF
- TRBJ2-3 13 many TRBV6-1 TGTGCCAGCAGTTATGTCCGCACAGATACGCAGTATTTT CASSYVRTDTQYF
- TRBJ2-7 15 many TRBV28 TGTGCCAGCAGCCAAATTCAGGGGGGAGCGTACGAGCAGTACTTC CASSQIQGGAYEQYF
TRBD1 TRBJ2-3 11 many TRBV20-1 TGCGGGACAGGGGAAACAGATACGCAGTATTTT CGTGETDTQYF
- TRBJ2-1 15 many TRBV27 TGTGCCAGCAGTAAAACTCAAGTCGACGGCAATGAGCAGTTCTTC CASSKTQVDGNEQFF
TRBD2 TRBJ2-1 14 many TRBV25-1 TGTGCCAGCATAGGGACTAGCGGAGTCAATGAGCAGTTCTTC CASIGTSGVNEQFF
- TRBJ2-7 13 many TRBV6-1 TGTGCCAGCAGCTCGGTTTACACCTACGAGCAGTACTTC CASSSVYTYEQYF
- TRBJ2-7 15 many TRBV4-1 TGCGCCAGCAGCCAAGAGCCCTTACTAACAGCGCTGCAGTACTTC CASSQEPLLTALQYF
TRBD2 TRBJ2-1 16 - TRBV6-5 TGTGCCAGCAACGGCGGGCTAGCGGGAGGGGGCAATGAGCAGTTCTTC CASNGGLAGGGNEQFF
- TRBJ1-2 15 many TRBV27 TGTGCCAGCAGTAATCCCAGGGAATATAACTATGGCTACACCTTC CASSNPREYNYGYTF
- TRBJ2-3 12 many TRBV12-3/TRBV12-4 TGTGCCAGCAGTTTTCTGCCAGATACGCAGTATTTT CASSFLPDTQYF
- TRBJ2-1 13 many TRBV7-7 TGTGCCAGCAGCGACATAAAGGGGTATGAGCAGTTCTTC CASSDIKGYEQFF
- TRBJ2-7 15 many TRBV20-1 TGCAGTGCTAGGGGAGCCCGGGATTTCGCCTACGAGCAGTACTTC CSARGARDFAYEQYF
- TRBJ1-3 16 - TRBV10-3 TGTGCCATCAGTGAATCGGTTGGGGACGGAAGAAACACCATATATTTT CAISESVGDGRNTIYF
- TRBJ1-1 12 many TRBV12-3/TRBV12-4 TGTGCCAGCAGTTTTAGGAACACTGAAGCTTTCTTT CASSFRNTEAFF
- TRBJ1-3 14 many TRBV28 TGTGCCAGCAGTTTTAGCCTAAAGGGGGACACCATATATTTT CASSFSLKGDTIYF
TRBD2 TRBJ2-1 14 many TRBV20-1 TGCAGTGCTGGGCCATTAGCGGGAGTGGATGAGCAGTTCTTC CSAGPLAGVDEQFF
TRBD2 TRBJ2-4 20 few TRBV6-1 TGTGCCAGCAGTTCCCGTTCGACTAGCGGAAGTGGACTAGCCAAAAACATTCAGTACTTC CASSSRSTSGSGLAKNIQYF
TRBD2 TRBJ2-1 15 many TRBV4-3 TGCGCCAGCAGCCGGACTAGCGGGCCCTACAATGAGCAGTTCTTC CASSRTSGPYNEQFF
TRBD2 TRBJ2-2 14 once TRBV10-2 TGCGCCAGCAGGGGGACTAGAGACACCGGGGAGCTGTTTTTT CASRGTRDTGELFF
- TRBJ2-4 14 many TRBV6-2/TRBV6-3 TGTGCCAGCAGTTACACCCCCTCAGAAAACATTCAGTACTTC CASSYTPSENIQYF